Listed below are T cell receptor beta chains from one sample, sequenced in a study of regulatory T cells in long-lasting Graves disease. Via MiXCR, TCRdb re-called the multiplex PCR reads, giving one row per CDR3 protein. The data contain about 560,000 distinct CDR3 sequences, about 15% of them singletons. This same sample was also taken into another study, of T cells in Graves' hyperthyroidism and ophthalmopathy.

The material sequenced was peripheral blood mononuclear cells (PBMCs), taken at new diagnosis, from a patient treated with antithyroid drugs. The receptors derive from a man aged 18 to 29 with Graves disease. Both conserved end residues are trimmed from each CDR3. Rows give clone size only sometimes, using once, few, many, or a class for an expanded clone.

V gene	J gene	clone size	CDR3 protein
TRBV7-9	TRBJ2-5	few	ASSGGAQETQY
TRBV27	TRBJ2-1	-	AIQSYNEQF
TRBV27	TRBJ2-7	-	ASSLTTSGYEQY
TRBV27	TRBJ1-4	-	ASSWGAGEKLF
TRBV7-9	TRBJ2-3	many	ASSPTEAGPTDTQY
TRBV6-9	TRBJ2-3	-	ASSSKILGYPTDTQY
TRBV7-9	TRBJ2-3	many	ASSSLAGKDTDTQY
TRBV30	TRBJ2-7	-	AWRAEGDEQY
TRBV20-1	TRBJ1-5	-	SASLPGSSQPQH
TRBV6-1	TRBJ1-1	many	ASKLSPNTEAF
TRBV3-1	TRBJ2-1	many	ASSRSGRARGQQF
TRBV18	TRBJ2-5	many	ASSSLDLGETQY
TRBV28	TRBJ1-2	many	ASSSAIVRRNYGYT
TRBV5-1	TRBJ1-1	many	ATKTGQLNTEAF
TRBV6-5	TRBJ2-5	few	ASSYAGETQY
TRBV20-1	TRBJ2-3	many	SAYGTRNTDTQY